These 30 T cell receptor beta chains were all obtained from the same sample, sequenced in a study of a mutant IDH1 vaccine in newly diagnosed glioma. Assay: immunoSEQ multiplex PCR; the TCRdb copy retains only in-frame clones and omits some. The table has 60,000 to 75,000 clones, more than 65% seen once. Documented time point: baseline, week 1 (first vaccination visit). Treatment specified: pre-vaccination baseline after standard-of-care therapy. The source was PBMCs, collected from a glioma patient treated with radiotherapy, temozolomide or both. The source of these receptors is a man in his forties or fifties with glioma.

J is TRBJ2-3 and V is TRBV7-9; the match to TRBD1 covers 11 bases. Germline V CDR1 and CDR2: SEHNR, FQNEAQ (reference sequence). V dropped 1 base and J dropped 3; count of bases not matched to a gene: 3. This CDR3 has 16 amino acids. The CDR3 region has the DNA TGTGCCAGCAGCTTAGGTGGGACAGGGGGAACAGATACGCAGTATTTT. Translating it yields CASSLGGTGGTDTQYF.

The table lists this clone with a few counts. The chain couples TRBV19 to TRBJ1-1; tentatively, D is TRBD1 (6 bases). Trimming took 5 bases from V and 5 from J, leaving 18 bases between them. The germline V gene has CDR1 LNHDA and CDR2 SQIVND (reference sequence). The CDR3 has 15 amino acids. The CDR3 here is CASSPGAGRRTEAFF. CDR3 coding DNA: TGTGCCAGTAGTCCGGGGGCAGGGAGGAGAACTGAAGCTTTCTTT.

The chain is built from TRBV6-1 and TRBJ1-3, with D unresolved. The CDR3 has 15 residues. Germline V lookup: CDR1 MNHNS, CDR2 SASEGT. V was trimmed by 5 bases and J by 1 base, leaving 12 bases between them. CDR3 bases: TGTGCCAGCAGTATGAGACACGCTTCTGGAAACACCATATATTTT. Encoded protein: CASSMRHASGNTIYF.

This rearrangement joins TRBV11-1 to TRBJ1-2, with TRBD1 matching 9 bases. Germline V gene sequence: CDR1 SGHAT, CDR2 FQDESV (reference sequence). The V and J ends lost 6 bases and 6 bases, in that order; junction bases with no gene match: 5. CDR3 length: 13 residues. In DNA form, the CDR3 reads TGTGCCAGCAGTTTGGACAGGGGCGATGGCTACACCTTC. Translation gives CASSLDRGDGYTF.

DNA of the CDR3: TGTGCCAGCAGCTCCGCAGGGGGCGGAATCACTGAAGCTTTCTTT. Protein sequence: CASSSAGGGITEAFF. The chain has TRBV5-4 and TRBJ1-1; 8 nucleotides line up with TRBD1. V lost 3 bases to trimming and J lost 4 bases; unmatched junction nucleotides: 8. CDR3 length equals 15 residues. CDR1 and CDR2 (germline): SGHNT, YYREEE (reference sequence). Filled out from reference TRBV5-4 and TRBJ1-1, the complete variable domain reads ETGVTQSPTHLIKTRGQQVTLRCSSQSGHNTVSWYQQALGQGPQFIFQYYREEENGRGNFPPRFSGLQFPNYSSELNVNALELDDSALYLCASSSAGGGITEAFFGQGTRLTVV.

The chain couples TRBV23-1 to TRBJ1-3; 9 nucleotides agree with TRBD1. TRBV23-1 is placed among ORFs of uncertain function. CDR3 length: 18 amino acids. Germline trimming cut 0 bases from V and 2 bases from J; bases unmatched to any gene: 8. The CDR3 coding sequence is TGCGCCAGCAGTCAATCGATAGCGGACAGGGGTACTGGAAACACCATATATTTT. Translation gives CASSQSIADRGTGNTIYF.

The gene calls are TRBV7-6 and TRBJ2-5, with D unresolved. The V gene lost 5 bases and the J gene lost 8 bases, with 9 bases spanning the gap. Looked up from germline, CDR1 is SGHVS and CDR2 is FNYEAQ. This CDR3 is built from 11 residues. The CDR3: CASSPTETQYF. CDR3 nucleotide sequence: TGTGCCAGCAGCCCGACCGAAACCCAGTACTTC.

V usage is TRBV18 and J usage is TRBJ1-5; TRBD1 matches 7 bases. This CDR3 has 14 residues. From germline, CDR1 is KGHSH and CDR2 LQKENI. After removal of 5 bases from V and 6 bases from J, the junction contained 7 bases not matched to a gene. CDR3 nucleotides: TGTGCCAGCTCATCAGGGGGTCTTGCTCAGCCCCAGCATTTT. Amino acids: CASSSGGLAQPQHF.

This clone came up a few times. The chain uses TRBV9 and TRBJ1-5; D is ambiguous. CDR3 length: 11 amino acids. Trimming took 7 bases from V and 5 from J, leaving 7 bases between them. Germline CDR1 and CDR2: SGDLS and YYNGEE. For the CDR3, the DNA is TGTGCCAGCGGGCGAGATCAGCCCCAGCATTTT. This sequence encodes CASGRDQPQHF.

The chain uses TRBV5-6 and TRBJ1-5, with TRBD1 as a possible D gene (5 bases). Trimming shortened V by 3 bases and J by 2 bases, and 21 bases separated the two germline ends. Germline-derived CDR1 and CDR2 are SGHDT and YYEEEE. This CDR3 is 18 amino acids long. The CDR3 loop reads CASSSRYLQGGGNQPQHF. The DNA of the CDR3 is TGTGCCAGCAGCTCCCGATACTTGCAGGGAGGGGGCAATCAGCCCCAGCATTTT.

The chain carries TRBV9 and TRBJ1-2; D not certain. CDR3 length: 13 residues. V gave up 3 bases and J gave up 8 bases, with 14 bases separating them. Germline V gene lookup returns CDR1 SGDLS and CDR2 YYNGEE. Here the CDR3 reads CASSADPGIGYTF. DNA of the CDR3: TGTGCCAGCAGCGCCGACCCGGGGATAGGCTACACCTTC.

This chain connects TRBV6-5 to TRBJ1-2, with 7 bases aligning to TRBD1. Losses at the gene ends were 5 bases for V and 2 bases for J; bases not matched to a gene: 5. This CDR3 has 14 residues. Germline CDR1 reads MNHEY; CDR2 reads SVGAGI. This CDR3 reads CASSLGGGNYGYTF. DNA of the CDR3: TGTGCCAGCAGTCTAGGGGGCGGCAACTATGGCTACACCTTC.

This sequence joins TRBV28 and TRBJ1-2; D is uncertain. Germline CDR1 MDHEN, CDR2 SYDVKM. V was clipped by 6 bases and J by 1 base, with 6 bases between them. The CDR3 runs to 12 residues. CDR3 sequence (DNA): TGTGCCAGCAGAGGTTATAACTATGGCTACACCTTC. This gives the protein CASRGYNYGYTF.

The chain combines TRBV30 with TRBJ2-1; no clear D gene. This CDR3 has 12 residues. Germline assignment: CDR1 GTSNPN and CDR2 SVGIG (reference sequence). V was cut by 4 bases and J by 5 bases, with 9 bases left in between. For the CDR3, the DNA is TGTGCCTGGACCCCGTGGGACAATGAGCAGTTCTTC. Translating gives CAWTPWDNEQFF.

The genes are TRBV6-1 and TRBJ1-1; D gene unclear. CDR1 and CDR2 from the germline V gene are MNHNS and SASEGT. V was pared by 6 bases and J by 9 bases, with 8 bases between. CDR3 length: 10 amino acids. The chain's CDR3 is CASRSEKAFF. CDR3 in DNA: TGTGCCAGCAGATCGGAAAAAGCTTTCTTT.

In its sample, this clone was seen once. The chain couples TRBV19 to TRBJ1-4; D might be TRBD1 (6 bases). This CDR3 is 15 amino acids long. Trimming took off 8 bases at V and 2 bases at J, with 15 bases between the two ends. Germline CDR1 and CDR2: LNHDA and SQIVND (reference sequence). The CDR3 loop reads CASQPGGGTNEKLFF. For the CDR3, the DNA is TGTGCCAGTCAGCCCGGAGGGGGTACTAATGAAAAACTGTTTTTT.

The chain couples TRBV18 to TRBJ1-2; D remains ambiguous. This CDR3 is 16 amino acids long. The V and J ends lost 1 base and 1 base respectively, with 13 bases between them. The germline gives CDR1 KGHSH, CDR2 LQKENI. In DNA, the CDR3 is TGTGCCAGCTCACCACAATCTGCAGACTATAACTATGGCTACACCTTC. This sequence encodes CASSPQSADYNYGYTF.

The CDR3 loop reads CASSQDLNTGELFF. The CDR3 DNA sequence: TGTGCCAGCAGCCAAGATCTCAACACCGGGGAGCTGTTTTTT. The rearrangement uses TRBV14 and TRBJ2-2; no clear D gene. V was shortened by 0 bases and J by 2 bases, with 4 bases between the two germline ends. The CDR3 is made up of 14 amino acids. Germline V gene sequence: CDR1 SGHDN, CDR2 FVKESK.

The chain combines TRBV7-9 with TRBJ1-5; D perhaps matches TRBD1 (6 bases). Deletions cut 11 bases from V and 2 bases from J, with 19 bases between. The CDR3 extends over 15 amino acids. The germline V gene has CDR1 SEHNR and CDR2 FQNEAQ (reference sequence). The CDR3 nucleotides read TGTGCCTGGGGGGCAGGCGGCTTTGGCAATCAGCCCCAGCATTTT. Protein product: CAWGAGGFGNQPQHF.

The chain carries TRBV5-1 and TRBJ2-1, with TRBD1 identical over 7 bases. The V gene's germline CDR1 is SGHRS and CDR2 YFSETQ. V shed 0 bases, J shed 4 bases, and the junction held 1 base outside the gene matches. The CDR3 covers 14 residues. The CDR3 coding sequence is TGCGCCAGCAGCTTGGCGGGACAGTACAATGAGCAGTTCTTC. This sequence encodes CASSLAGQYNEQFF.

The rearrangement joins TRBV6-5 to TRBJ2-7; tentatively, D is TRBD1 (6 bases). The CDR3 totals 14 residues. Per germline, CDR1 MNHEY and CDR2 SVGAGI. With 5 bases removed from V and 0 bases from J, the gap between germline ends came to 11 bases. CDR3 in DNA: TGTGCCAGCAGTATGGCGGACAGCTCCTACGAGCAGTACTTC. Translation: CASSMADSSYEQYF.

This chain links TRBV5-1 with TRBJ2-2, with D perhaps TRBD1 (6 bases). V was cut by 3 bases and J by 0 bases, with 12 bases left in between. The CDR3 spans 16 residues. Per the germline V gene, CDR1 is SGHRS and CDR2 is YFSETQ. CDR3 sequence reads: CASSSGQFANTGELFF. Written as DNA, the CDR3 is TGCGCCAGCAGCTCCGGACAGTTCGCGAACACCGGGGAGCTGTTTTTT.

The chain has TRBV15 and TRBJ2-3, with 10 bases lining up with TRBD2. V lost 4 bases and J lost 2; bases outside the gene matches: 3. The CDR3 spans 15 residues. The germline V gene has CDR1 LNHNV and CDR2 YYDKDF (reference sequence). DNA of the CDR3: TGTGCCACCAGCACCGGACTAGCGGACACAGATACGCAGTATTTT. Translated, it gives CATSTGLADTDTQYF.

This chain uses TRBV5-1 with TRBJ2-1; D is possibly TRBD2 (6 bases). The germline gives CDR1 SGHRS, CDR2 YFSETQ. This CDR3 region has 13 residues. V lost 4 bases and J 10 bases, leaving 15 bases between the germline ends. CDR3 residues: CASSPENGREQFF. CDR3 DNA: TGCGCCAGCAGCCCTGAGAATGGGAGGGAGCAGTTCTTC.

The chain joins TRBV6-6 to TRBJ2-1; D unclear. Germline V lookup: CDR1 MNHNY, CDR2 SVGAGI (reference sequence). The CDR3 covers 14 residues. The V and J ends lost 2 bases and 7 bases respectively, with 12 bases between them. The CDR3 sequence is CASSYNGQRNEQFF. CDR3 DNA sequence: TGTGCCAGCAGTTACAACGGCCAGAGAAATGAGCAGTTCTTC.

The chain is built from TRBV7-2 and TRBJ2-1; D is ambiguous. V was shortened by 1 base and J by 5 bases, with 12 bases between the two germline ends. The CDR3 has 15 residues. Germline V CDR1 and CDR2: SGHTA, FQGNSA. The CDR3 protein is CASSLEGQVNNEQFF. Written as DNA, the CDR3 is TGTGCCAGCAGCTTAGAAGGGCAGGTCAACAATGAGCAGTTCTTC.

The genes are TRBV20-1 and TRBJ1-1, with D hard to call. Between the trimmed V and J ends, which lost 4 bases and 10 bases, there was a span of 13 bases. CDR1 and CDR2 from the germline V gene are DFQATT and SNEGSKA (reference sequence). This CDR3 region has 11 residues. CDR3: CSATNVPGAFF. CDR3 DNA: TGCAGTGCTACGAACGTCCCGGGAGCTTTCTTT.

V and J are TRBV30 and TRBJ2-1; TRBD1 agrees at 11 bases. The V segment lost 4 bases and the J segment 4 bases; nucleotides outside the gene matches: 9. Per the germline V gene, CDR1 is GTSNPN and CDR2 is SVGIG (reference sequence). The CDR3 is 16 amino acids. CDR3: CAWTGTGGPSYNEQFF. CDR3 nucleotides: TGTGCCTGGACCGGGACAGGGGGTCCCTCTTACAATGAGCAGTTCTTC.

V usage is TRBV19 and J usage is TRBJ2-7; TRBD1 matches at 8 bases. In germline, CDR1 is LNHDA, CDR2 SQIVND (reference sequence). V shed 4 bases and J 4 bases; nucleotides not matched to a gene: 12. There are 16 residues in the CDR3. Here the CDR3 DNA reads TGTGCCAGTAGTAGGGACTCTGGACAGGGCGGATACGAGCAGTACTTC. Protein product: CASSRDSGQGGYEQYF.

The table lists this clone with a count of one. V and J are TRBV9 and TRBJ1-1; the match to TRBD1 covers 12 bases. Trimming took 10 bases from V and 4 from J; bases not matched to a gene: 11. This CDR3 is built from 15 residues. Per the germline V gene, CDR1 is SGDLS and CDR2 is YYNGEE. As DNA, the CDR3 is TGTGCCTCCGCCGGGACAGGGGGCGTTCGCACTGAAGCTTTCTTT. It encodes CASAGTGGVRTEAFF.